The rows below give T cell receptor beta chains drawn from one sample of a study of blood T cell repertoires in COVID-19. Using immunoSEQ multiplex PCR, the repertoire was profiled, and TCRdb retains in-frame clones only, with some absent. The sample lists fewer than 250,000 clones; about four fifths were seen once. The specimen sequenced was PBMCs or T cells enriched from blood (not recorded which). These receptors all come from a woman aged 25 to 39 who had recovered from COVID-19. Both conserved end residues are part of each CDR3. A D gene is named only where the DNA matches it firmly. Not every row has a clone size; where given, it reads once, few, many or a size class.

v_gene	d_gene	j_gene	abundance	CDR3nt	CDR3aa
TRBV9	-	TRBJ1-1	-	TGTGCCAGCAGCGCCCAGACGGGGGGGACTGAAGCTTTCTTT	CASSAQTGGTEAFF
TRBV4-1	-	TRBJ2-7	-	TGCGCCAGCAGCCAAGATCCCCGTCCAGGGGTTTACCTTGGCTACGAGCAGTACTTC	CASSQDPRPGVYLGYEQYF
TRBV11-2	TRBD2	TRBJ2-1	-	TGTGCCAGCAGCTTAGCCGGGACTAGCGGGCCAGGTGGCCCCGAGCAGTTCTTC	CASSLAGTSGPGGPEQFF
TRBV28	TRBD1	TRBJ2-5	-	TGTGCCAGCAGTCCCCGACAGGGGGCGGGCCAAGAGACCCAGTACTTC	CASSPRQGAGQETQYF
TRBV4-1	TRBD2	TRBJ2-7	-	TGCGCCAGCAGCCAAACGGTATCTAGCGGTTTCTACGAGCAGTACTTC	CASSQTVSSGFYEQYF
TRBV20-1	-	TRBJ1-2	-	TGCAGTGCTAGTGAGGGTCGGGGCTATGGCTACACCTTC	CSASEGRGYGYTF
TRBV27	-	TRBJ1-2	-	TGTGCCAGCAGTTCTGAACTATCCCCACGCGCTGGCTACACCTTC	CASSSELSPRAGYTF
TRBV4-2	-	TRBJ1-5	few	TGTGCCAGCAGCCAAGCTAGGGGGATTAATCAGCCCCAGCATTTT	CASSQARGINQPQHF
TRBV19	TRBD1	TRBJ1-2	-	TGTGCCAGTACCCCGGACCAGGGGGCGCGTAACTATGGCTACACCTTC	CASTPDQGARNYGYTF
TRBV5-6	-	TRBJ1-2	-	TGTGCCAGCAGCTTGGGTCTACTCGGGGTTAACTATGGCTACACCTTC	CASSLGLLGVNYGYTF
TRBV3-1/TRBV3-2	-	TRBJ1-1	-	TGTGCCAGCAGCCAAAAAGGAGGCACTGAAGCTTTCTTT	CASSQKGGTEAFF
TRBV5-1	-	TRBJ2-3	-	TGCGCCAGCAGCTTGCAGTCCACAGATACGCAGTATTTT	CASSLQSTDTQYF
TRBV6-5	-	TRBJ1-5	-	TGTGCCAGCATCCCGGGGGGTGGTCAGCCCCAGCATTTT	CASIPGGGQPQHF
TRBV13	TRBD2	TRBJ2-3	-	TGTGCCAGCAGCTTTAGCGGGGGAGAGCCTCTGAGCACAGATACGCAGTATTTT	CASSFSGGEPLSTDTQYF
TRBV20-1	-	TRBJ1-2	-	TGCAGTGCGACTCGAGAGAGAGGCTACACCTTC	CSATRERGYTF
TRBV18	-	TRBJ2-7	-	TGTGCCAGCTCTACAGTCAACGAGCAGTACTTC	CASSTVNEQYF
TRBV7-6	TRBD1	TRBJ2-6	once	TGTGCCAGCAGCTTACAGGGGGCTGGGGCCAACGTCCTGACTTTC	CASSLQGAGANVLTF
TRBV5-1	-	TRBJ2-5	once	TGCGCCAGCAGCCCAGGGACAAGCCAAGAGACCCAGTACTTC	CASSPGTSQETQYF
TRBV11-2	-	TRBJ2-3	-	TGTGCCAGCAGCTTAGCCGGAGCCGGAGATACGCAGTATTTT	CASSLAGAGDTQYF
TRBV28	-	TRBJ1-5	-	TGTGCCAGCATAAATCTAAGGCAGGGGATAAATCAGCCCCAGCATTTT	CASINLRQGINQPQHF
TRBV15	-	TRBJ2-1	-	TGTGCCACCAGCCGAAGCTCGGTTGGCTACAATGAGCAGTTCTTC	CATSRSSVGYNEQFF
TRBV29-1	TRBD1	TRBJ2-5	-	TGCAGCGTCGACGGACAGGGAATACAAGAGACCCAGTACTTC	CSVDGQGIQETQYF
TRBV14	TRBD1	TRBJ1-1	-	TGTGCCAGCAGCCTGGGGACAGGGTCGAGAACTGAAGCTTTCTTT	CASSLGTGSRTEAFF
TRBV6-9	TRBD2	TRBJ2-4	-	TGTGCCAGCAGCCCCAAAGCGGGAGGGCTCAAAAACATTCAGTACTTC	CASSPKAGGLKNIQYF
TRBV7-8	TRBD2	TRBJ2-5	-	TGTGCCAGCAGTGGGTTGACTAGCGGGACCCTAATCGGGGAGACCCAGTACTTC	CASSGLTSGTLIGETQYF
TRBV28	-	TRBJ1-4	-	TGTGCCAGCAGTTTATGGTCGAGTAATGAAAAACTGTTTTTT	CASSLWSSNEKLFF
TRBV19	-	TRBJ2-2	-	TGTGCCAGTAGTATTACAGGGTCGGGTATAATCGGGGAGCTGTTTTTT	CASSITGSGIIGELFF
TRBV6-5	TRBD1	TRBJ1-1	-	TGTGCCAGCAGCCGCCCAGGGGGCAACACTGAAGCTTTCTTT	CASSRPGGNTEAFF
TRBV7-2	-	TRBJ1-1	-	TGTGCCAGCAGCTTACAGGGCACTCCTGAAGCTTTCTTT	CASSLQGTPEAFF
TRBV14	-	TRBJ2-1	few	TGTGCCAGCAGCCAAGTCAATTCCGGGGCCTACAATGAGCAGTTCTTC	CASSQVNSGAYNEQFF
TRBV6-2/TRBV6-3	TRBD1	TRBJ1-2	-	TGTGCCAGCAGCGGCCTACGGGGGACAGGGGCACGAGACTATGGCTACACCTTC	CASSGLRGTGARDYGYTF
TRBV7-6	-	TRBJ2-5	-	TGTGCCAGCAGCTTAGCGAGGTCGGGCGCAGGGGAGACCCAGTACTTC	CASSLARSGAGETQYF
TRBV6-2/TRBV6-3	TRBD2	TRBJ2-5	-	TGTGCCAGCAGTTATCGTCCCAGCGGGGGTGCCCAGTACTTC	CASSYRPSGGAQYF
TRBV29-1	TRBD1	TRBJ1-3	-	TGCAGCGGGGGACAGAGCTCTGGAAACACCATATATTTT	CSGGQSSGNTIYF
TRBV12-3/TRBV12-4	TRBD1	TRBJ1-5	few	TGTGCCAGCAGGACAGGGGGAGGTCAGCCCCAGCATTTT	CASRTGGGQPQHF
TRBV4-1	-	TRBJ2-1	few	TGCGCCAGCAGCCAAGACCCGGAGGCAGCCAGCTCCTACAATGAGCAGTTCTTC	CASSQDPEAASSYNEQFF
TRBV25-1	-	TRBJ1-1	few	TGTGCCAGCAGGAACGACTGGCCAGCTTTCTTT	CASRNDWPAFF
TRBV29-1	-	TRBJ2-7	-	TGCAGCGTCCCCGGGAGTCGCGAGCAGTACTTC	CSVPGSREQYF
TRBV27	-	TRBJ1-1	-	TGTGCCAGCAGTTTATCGAGGGTGGGACAAAGAGCTTTCTTT	CASSLSRVGQRAFF
TRBV7-9	-	TRBJ2-7	-	TGTGCCAGCAGCTCCAGCTTTGACGGGGACGAGCAGTACTTC	CASSSSFDGDEQYF
TRBV19	TRBD1	TRBJ1-2	-	TGTGCCAGTAGCCCTAGAGGGACAGGGTCCTATGGCTACACCTTC	CASSPRGTGSYGYTF
TRBV7-6	-	TRBJ2-6	-	TGTGCCAGCAGCTCCCGAACTCTCGCCTCTGGGGCCAACGTCCTGACTTTC	CASSSRTLASGANVLTF
TRBV5-1	-	TRBJ2-1	-	TGCGCCAGCAGCCCGGTGAACCTTAACAATGAGCAGTTCTTC	CASSPVNLNNEQFF
TRBV10-1	-	TRBJ1-2	-	TGCGCCAGCGGAGGGACGAATGGCTACACCTTC	CASGGTNGYTF
TRBV15	TRBD2	TRBJ2-1	-	TGTGCCACCAGCAGAGGAAGACTAGCGGGGGACTACAATGAGCAGTTCTTC	CATSRGRLAGDYNEQFF
TRBV18	TRBD1	TRBJ1-1	-	TGTGCCGGTTCCGGGACAGGGGGCACTGAAGCTTTCTTT	CAGSGTGGTEAFF
TRBV5-1	-	TRBJ2-5	-	TGCGCCAGCAGCCGAACAGGGCGCCAAGAGACCCAGTACTTC	CASSRTGRQETQYF
TRBV19	-	TRBJ1-1	-	TGTGCCAGTAGTATATGGGGCAGGGGGAACACTGAAGCTTTCTTT	CASSIWGRGNTEAFF
TRBV19	-	TRBJ1-2	few	TGTGCCAGTAGTCAGATGTTTGGCTACACCTTC	CASSQMFGYTF
TRBV27	TRBD1	TRBJ1-6	-	TGTGCCAGCAGTGCTACGAGACAGGGAAATAATCCCCGGTCACCCCTCCACTTT	CASSATRQGNNPRSPLHF
TRBV11-3	-	TRBJ2-1	-	TGTGCCAGCAGCTTAGGGCCCAGGGTGTCGTTCTTC	CASSLGPRVSFF
TRBV12-3/TRBV12-4	-	TRBJ1-1	-	TGTGCCAGCAACCCCGGGGAGGTAGCTGAAGCTTTCTTT	CASNPGEVAEAFF
TRBV6-5	-	TRBJ2-7	-	TGTGCCAGCAGTTATTCTATGTCCTACGAGCAGTACTTC	CASSYSMSYEQYF